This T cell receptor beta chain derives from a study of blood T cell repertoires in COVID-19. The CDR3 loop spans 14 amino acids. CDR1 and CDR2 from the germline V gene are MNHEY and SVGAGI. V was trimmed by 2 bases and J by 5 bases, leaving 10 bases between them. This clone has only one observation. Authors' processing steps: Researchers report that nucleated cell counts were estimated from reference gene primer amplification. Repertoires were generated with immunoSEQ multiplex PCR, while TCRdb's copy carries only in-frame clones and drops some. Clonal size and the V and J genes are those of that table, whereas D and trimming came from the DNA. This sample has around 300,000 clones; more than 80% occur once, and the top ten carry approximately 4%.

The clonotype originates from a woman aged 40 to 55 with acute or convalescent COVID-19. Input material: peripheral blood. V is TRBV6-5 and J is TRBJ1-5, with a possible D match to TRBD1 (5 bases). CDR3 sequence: CASSYGAGHQPQHF. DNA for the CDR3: TGTGCCAGCAGTTACGGTGCAGGGCATCAGCCCCAGCATTTT.